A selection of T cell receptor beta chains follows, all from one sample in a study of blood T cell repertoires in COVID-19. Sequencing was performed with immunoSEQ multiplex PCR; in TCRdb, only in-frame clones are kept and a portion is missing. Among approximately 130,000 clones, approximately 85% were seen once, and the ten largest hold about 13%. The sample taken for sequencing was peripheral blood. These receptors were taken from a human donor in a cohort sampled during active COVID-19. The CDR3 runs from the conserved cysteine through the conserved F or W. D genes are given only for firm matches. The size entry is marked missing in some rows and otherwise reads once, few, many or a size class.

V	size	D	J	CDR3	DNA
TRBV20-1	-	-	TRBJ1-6	CSASVGRENSPLHF	TGCAGTGCTAGTGTAGGTCGGGAGAATTCACCCCTCCACTTT
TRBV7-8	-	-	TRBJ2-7	CASSVRDEQYF	TGTGCCAGCAGCGTCAGGGACGAGCAGTACTTC
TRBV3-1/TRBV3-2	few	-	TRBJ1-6	CASSQGQGNSPLHF	TGTGCCAGCAGCCAAGGGCAGGGGAATTCACCCCTCCACTTT
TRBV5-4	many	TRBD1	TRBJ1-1	CASSQRQGGGGEAFF	TGTGCCAGCAGCCAGAGACAGGGTGGCGGCGGAGAAGCTTTCTTT
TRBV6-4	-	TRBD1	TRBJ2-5	CASTPGQGKETQYF	TGTGCCAGCACCCCCGGACAGGGGAAAGAGACCCAGTACTTC
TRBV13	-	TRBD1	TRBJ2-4	CASSFGQGEGGNIQYF	TGTGCCAGCAGCTTCGGACAGGGAGAGGGAGGAAACATTCAGTACTTC
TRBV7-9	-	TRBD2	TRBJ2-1	CASSFLQGMGLAGGNEQFF	TGTGCCAGCAGCTTTTTACAGGGAATGGGACTAGCGGGAGGAAATGAGCAGTTCTTC
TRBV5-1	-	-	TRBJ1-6	CASSLGQDNSPLHF	TGCGCCAGCAGCTTGGGACAGGATAATTCACCCCTCCACTTT
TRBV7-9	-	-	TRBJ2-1	CASSLRRKNEQFF	TGTGCCAGCAGCTTACGGCGGAAAAATGAGCAGTTCTTC
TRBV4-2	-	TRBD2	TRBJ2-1	CASSQEAASGGALFF	TGTGCCAGCAGCCAAGAAGCGGCGAGCGGGGGGGCACTGTTCTTC
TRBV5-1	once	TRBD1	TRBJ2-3	CASSFGRKDRRNTDTQYF	TGCGCCAGCAGCTTTGGCCGCAAGGACAGGAGAAACACAGATACGCAGTATTTT